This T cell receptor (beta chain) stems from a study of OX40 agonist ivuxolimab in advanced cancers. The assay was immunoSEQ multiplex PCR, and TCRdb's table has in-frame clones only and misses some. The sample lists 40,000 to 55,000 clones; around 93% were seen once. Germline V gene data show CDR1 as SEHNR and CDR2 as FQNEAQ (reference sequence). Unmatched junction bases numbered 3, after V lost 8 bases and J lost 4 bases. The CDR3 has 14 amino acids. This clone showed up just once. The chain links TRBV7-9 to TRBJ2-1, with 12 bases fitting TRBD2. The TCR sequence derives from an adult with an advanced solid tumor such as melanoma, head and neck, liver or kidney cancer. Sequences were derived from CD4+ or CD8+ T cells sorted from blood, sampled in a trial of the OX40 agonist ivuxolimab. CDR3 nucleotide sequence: TGTGCCAGCGGCCTAGCGGGAGGGTACAATGAGCAGTTCTTC. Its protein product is CASGLAGGYNEQFF.